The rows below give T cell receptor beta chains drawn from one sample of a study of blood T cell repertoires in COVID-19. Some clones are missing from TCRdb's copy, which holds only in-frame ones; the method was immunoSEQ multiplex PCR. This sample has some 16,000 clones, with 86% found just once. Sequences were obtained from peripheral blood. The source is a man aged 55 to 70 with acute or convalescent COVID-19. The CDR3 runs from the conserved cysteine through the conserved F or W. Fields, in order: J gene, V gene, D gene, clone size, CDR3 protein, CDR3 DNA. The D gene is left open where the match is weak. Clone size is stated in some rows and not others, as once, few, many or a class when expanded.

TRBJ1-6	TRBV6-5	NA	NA	CASSPEGLRNSPLHF	TGTGCCAGCAGTCCCGAGGGCTTAAGGAATTCACCCCTCCACTTT
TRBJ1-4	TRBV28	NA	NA	CASSRYQGNEKLFF	TGTGCCAGCAGTCGGTACCAGGGGAATGAAAAACTGTTTTTT
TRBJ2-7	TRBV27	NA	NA	CASSFQLDSAHEQYF	TGTGCCAGCAGTTTCCAACTAGATTCTGCCCACGAGCAGTACTTC
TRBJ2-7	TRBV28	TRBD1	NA	CASTRTGGASYSYEQYF	TGTGCCAGCACCCGGACAGGGGGCGCGAGTTACTCCTACGAGCAGTACTTC
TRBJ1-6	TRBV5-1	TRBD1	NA	CASSLGTGYSPLHF	TGCGCCAGCAGCTTGGGGACAGGGTATTCACCCCTCCACTTT
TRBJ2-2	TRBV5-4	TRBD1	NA	CASSLAGTGNTGELFF	TGTGCCAGCAGCTTGGCCGGGACAGGGAACACCGGGGAGCTGTTTTTT
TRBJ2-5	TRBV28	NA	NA	CASSLGRRETQYF	TGTGCCAGCAGTTTAGGTCGCCGGGAGACCCAGTACTTC
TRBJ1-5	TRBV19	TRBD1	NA	CASSPRGSNQPQHF	TGTGCCAGTAGCCCCAGGGGGAGCAATCAGCCCCAGCATTTT
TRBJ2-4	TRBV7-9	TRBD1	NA	CASSSTQGQYF	TGTGCCAGCAGCTCGACACAGGGGCAGTACTTC
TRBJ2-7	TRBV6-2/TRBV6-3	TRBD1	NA	CASSWGTGFSYERQYF	TGTGCCAGCAGTTGGGGGACAGGATTCTCCTACGAGCGGCAGTACTTC
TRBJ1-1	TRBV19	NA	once	CASSMAGVGTEAFF	TGTGCCAGTAGTATGGCGGGCGTGGGGACTGAAGCTTTCTTT
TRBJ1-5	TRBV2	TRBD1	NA	CASSEVRGGYQPQHF	TGTGCCAGCAGTGAAGTGAGAGGGGGCTATCAGCCCCAGCATTTT
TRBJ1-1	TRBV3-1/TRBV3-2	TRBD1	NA	CASSPQWTGIMNTEAFF	TGTGCCAGCAGTCCTCAATGGACAGGGATCATGAACACTGAAGCTTTCTTT
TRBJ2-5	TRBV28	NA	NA	CASSSRHWIGESQETQYF	TGTGCCAGCAGTTCTCGGCATTGGATCGGGGAGAGCCAAGAGACCCAGTACTTC
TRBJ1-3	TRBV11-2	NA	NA	CASSFGRLGNTIYF	TGTGCCAGCAGCTTTGGGCGTCTTGGAAACACCATATATTTT
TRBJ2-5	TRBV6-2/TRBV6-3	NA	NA	CASSPDYPTKTQYF	TGTGCCAGCAGTCCCGACTACCCCACCAAGACCCAGTACTTC
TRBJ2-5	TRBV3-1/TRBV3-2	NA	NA	CASSLSLVAGGTKHF	NA
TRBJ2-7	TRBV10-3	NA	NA	CAISELVARTTSSYEQYF	TGTGCCATCAGTGAGTTGGTCGCTAGGACGACTAGCTCCTACGAGCAGTACTTC
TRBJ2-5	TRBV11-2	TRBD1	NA	CASFLGAGGHQETQYF	TGTGCCAGCTTCCTAGGGGCAGGGGGCCACCAAGAGACCCAGTACTTC
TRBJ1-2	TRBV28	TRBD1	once	CASSAQGYYTF	TGTGCCAGCAGTGCACAGGGGTACTACACCTTC
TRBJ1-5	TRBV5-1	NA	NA	CASSLEPTGPEQPQHF	TGCGCCAGCAGCTTGGAGCCTACAGGGCCCGAGCAGCCCCAGCATTTT
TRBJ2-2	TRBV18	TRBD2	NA	CASSPNSLTSGSNGELFF	TGTGCCAGCTCACCCAACTCCCTCACTAGCGGGAGCAACGGGGAGCTGTTTTTT
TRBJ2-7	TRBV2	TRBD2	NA	CASIALAGVAYEQYF	TGTGCCAGCATCGCTTTAGCGGGAGTGGCCTACGAGCAGTACTTC
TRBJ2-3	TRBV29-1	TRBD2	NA	CSVEKGRVSDTQYF	TGCAGCGTTGAAAAAGGGAGGGTCTCAGATACGCAGTATTTT
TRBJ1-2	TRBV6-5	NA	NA	CASSPSRTDNSGYTF	TGTGCCAGCAGCCCCTCCCGGACAGACAACTCTGGCTACACCTTC
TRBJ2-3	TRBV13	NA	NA	CASSPTQNTDTQYF	TGTGCCAGCAGCCCAACTCAAAACACAGATACGCAGTATTTT
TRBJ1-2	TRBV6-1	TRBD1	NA	CASSETGTLGYGYTF	TGTGCCAGCAGTGAGACAGGGACTCTCGGCTATGGCTACACCTTC
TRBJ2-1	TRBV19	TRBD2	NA	CASSIVNGGAQEQFF	TGTGCCAGTAGTATAGTCAACGGGGGGGCCCAGGAGCAGTTCTTC
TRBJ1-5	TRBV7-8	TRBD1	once	CASSLAPQGAGNQPQHF	TGTGCCAGCAGCTTAGCCCCACAGGGGGCAGGCAATCAGCCCCAGCATTTT
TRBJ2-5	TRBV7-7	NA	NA	CASSPTRTKQETQYF	TGTGCTAGCAGCCCTACCCGGACAAAACAAGAGACCCAGTACTTC
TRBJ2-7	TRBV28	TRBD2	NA	CASSTSGRRAEQYF	TGTGCCAGCAGTACAAGCGGGAGAAGAGCCGAGCAGTACTTC